The sequence of this T cell receptor (beta chain) was determined in a study of T-cell memory formation after mild COVID-19. Overall study context: In these data, TCR clusters were largely donor specific.

Constant-segment primers and 5'RACE yielded cDNA libraries for TCR alpha and TCR beta, each carrying sample barcodes and UMIs. TCRdb called the 5' RACE reads again in MiXCR, with one record for every CDR3 protein. The sample shows around 320,000 distinct CDR3 sequences, 25% to 30% of them seen only once. The sample holds a few counts of this clonotype. The V end was cut by 2 bases, the J end by 5 bases, with 13 bases between. CDR3 length: 14 amino acids. Germline V CDR1 and CDR2: SGDLS, YYNGEE. The TCR originated in an adult woman who had mild COVID-19 (a few samples of this study predate the infection). Cell type and time point are not known. The rearrangement links TRBV9 to TRBJ1-2, with D possibly TRBD1 on 6 matching bases. Sequencing was performed on PBMCs or a T cell subset sorted from them (not recorded which). The chain's CDR3 is CASSVEDTGYGYTF. CDR3 in DNA: TGTGCCAGCAGCGTCGAGGATACAGGGTATGGCTACACCTTC. Complete variable domain (other parts from reference TRBV9 and TRBJ1-2): DSGVTQTPKHLITATGQRVTLRCSPRSGDLSVYWYQQSLDQGLQFLIQYYNGEERAKGNILERFSAQQFPDLHSELNLSSLELGDSALYFCASSVEDTGYGYTFGSGTRLTVV.